A single sample is the source of the 8 T cell receptor beta chains below, sequenced in a study of blood T cells in healthy people across ages. Sample-barcoded 5' priming and a J-beta primer mix drove a second PCR of 7 to 11 cycles. From the 5' RACE reads, TCRdb called clonotypes with MiXCR, one entry per CDR3 protein. The sample carries 1.5 million to 2 million distinct CDR3 sequences, roughly two fifths recorded once. The sample comprised blood. The receptors shown here come from a human donor in good health.

This clonotype turned up a few times. V is TRBV11-3 and J is TRBJ2-4; no clear D. The last part of the DNA fits TRBJ2-7 better; the J call may be wrong. This CDR3 comprises 13 residues. Per the germline V gene, CDR1 is SGHNT and CDR2 is YENEEA. CDR3 coding DNA: TGTGCCAGCAGCTATCGGGCTGGTTACGAGCAGTACTTC. Protein product: CASSYRAGYEQYF.

The J gene is TRBJ2-2, the V gene TRBV7-6; a possible D gene is TRBD1 (6 bases). The CDR3 runs 16 residues. Germline-derived CDR1 and CDR2 are SGHVS and FNYEAQ. Trimming removed 5 bases at V and 5 bases at J, with 18 bases between. This chain's CDR3 is CASSVHREKWTGELFF. In nucleotides, the CDR3 is TGTGCCAGCAGCGTTCACAGGGAGAAATGGACCGGGGAGCTGTTTTTT.

This clonotype was counted between two and nine times. The chain carries TRBV4-2 and TRBJ1-2; D uncertain. The germline gives CDR1 LGHNA, CDR2 YNFKEQ. The CDR3 length is 16 residues. V gave up 0 bases and J gave up 9 bases, with 20 bases separating them. The DNA for the CDR3 is TGTGCCAGCAGCCAAGAGCCCGGACGCAACGTTCCGCGCTACACCTTC. Translated, it gives CASSQEPGRNVPRYTF.

In its sample, this clonotype was seen a few times. The gene calls are TRBV7-2 and TRBJ2-3; weak D call: TRBD2 (7 bases). The length of the CDR3 is 15 residues. Germline assignment: CDR1 SGHTA and CDR2 FQGNSA. V lost 0 bases, J lost 5 bases, and 12 bases lay in between. DNA for the CDR3: TGTGCCAGCAGCTTAGCGGGGGGGCCCGTAGATACGCAGTATTTT. Translating it yields CASSLAGGPVDTQYF.

The rearrangement links TRBV5-1 to TRBJ2-2; 9 positions agree with TRBD1. J gave up 3 bases and V 2 bases, and 5 bases lay outside the gene matches. Germline loops: CDR1 SGHRS, CDR2 YFSETQ. This CDR3 spans 16 amino acids. The CDR3 nucleotides are TGCGCCAGCAGCTTCGAGGGACAGGGAGACACCGGGGAGCTGTTTTTT. Residues: CASSFEGQGDTGELFF.

The J gene is TRBJ1-1, the V gene TRBV7-9; D not resolved. Deletions cut 3 bases from V and 2 bases from J, with 13 bases between. The CDR3 contains 15 residues. CDR1 SEHNR and CDR2 FQNEAQ come from the germline V gene (reference sequence). This chain's CDR3 is CASSFREGSNTEAFF. DNA of the CDR3: TGTGCCAGCAGCTTCAGAGAGGGTAGCAACACTGAAGCTTTCTTT.

CDR3 region: CASSLGHPGQGEETQYF. The CDR3 nucleotides read TGTGCCAGCAGCTTAGGGCACCCGGGACAGGGTGAAGAGACCCAGTACTTC. The rearrangement uses TRBV11-2 and TRBJ2-7, with 9 nucleotides matching TRBD1. The J call may be in error: the DNA end matches TRBJ2-5 better. The CDR3 runs 17 residues. CDR1 is SGHAT, CDR2 FQNNGV, per germline.

The V and J genes are TRBV10-3 and TRBJ2-7, with D possibly being TRBD1 or TRBD2 (6 bases each). There are 13 residues in the CDR3. Germline V gene data show CDR1 as ENHRY and CDR2 as SYGVKD. V gave up 6 bases and J gave up 7 bases, with 16 bases separating them. The CDR3, as DNA: TGTGCCATCAGGAGGGGGGCCTTGGAGGAGCAGTACTTC. This gives the protein CAIRRGALEEQYF.